Sequencing of this T cell receptor beta chain was carried out in a study of T cell responses to AZD1222 COVID-19 vaccine. Study-level results: AZD1222 recipients seropositive at baseline numbered only five or six. The study found Spike-specific TCR breadth and depth rose after two AZD1222 doses. Unmutated regions of variants are reportedly targeted by nearly half of spike-specific TCRs.

CDR1 and CDR2 (germline): MDHEN, SYDVKM. V was trimmed by 3 bases and J by 2 bases, leaving 14 bases between them. The CDR3 has 15 amino acids. This clone has a handful of counts. No antigen is known for it. Data came from immunoSEQ multiplex PCR; TCRdb stores just in-frame clones and leaves some out. The sample lists approximately 100,000 clones, approximately 85% occurring once. Sequencing used peripheral blood, obtained on day 0 of MenACWY control vaccination. The receptor was derived from an adult in good health. J is TRBJ2-7 and V is TRBV28; tentatively, D is TRBD1 (6 bases). The CDR3 spells CASSFSDAGAYEQYF. The CDR3 region has the DNA TGTGCCAGCAGTTTTAGTGACGCAGGGGCCTACGAGCAGTACTTC. Full variable domain (outside the CDR3, taken from reference TRBV28 and TRBJ2-7): DVKVTQSSRYLVKRTGEKVFLECVQDMDHENMFWYRQDPGLGLRLIYFSYDVKMKEKGDIPEGYSVSREKKERFSLILESASTNQTSMYLCASSFSDAGAYEQYFGPGTRLTVT.